This record covers a single TCR beta chain. Antigen specificity is unknown. Germline CDR1 SGHAT, CDR2 FQDESV (reference sequence). The CDR3 sequence is 17 residues long. V shed 5 bases, J shed 3 bases, and the junction held 15 bases outside the gene matches. This sample is drawn from a study of shared clonotypes between healthy human individuals. Study-level points and caveats: The study's rarefaction showed incomplete sorted-subset sequencing despite large depth. The four-donor shared clonotypes exceeded non-shared clonotypes in generation probability, with non-shared ones scoring lower.

Assay execution took place at the deep level. Assay: immunoSEQ multiplex PCR; the TCRdb copy retains only in-frame clones and omits some. Among 1.6 million or so clones listed, approximately 96% were seen once. This sequence joins TRBV11-1 and TRBJ2-7; 8 bases match TRBD1. This TCR derives from a man between 25 and 39 years old in good health. The sequenced material came from naive CD4+ T cells sorted from blood. The subset was: CD45RA+ positively selected. This chain's CDR3 is CASSHMPRGQYFYEQYF. The CDR3, as DNA: TGTGCCAGCAGCCATATGCCCAGGGGGCAATATTTCTACGAGCAGTACTTC. Combining the CDR3 with reference TRBV11-1 and TRBJ2-7 gives the whole variable domain EAEVAQSPRYKITEKSQAVAFWCDPISGHATLYWYRQILGQGPELLVQFQDESVVDDSQLPKDRFSAERLKGVDSTLKIQPAELGDSAMYLCASSHMPRGQYFYEQYFGPGTRLTVT.